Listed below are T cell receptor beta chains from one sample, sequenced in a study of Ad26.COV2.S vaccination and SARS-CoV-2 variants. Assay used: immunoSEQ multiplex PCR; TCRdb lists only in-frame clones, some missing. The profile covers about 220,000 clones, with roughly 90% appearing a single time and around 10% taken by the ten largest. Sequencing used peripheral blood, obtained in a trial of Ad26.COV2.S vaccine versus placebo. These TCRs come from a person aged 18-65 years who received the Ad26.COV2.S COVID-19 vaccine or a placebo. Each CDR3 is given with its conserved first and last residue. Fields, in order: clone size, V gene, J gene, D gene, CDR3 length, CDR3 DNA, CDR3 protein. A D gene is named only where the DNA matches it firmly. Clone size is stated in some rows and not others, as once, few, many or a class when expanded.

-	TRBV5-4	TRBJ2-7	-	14	TGTGCCAGCAGCTTGGCCGGGACGAACTACGAGCAGTACTTC	CASSLAGTNYEQYF
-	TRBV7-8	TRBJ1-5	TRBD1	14	TGTGCCAGCAGCCCCGGACAGGGATCGCAGCCCCAGCATTTT	CASSPGQGSQPQHF
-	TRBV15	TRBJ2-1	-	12	TGTGCCACCAGCAATGATCCCAATGAGCAGTTCTTC	CATSNDPNEQFF
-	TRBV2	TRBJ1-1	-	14	TGTGCCAGCAGTGCTTCAGGGTTAAGCACTGAAGCTTTCTTT	CASSASGLSTEAFF
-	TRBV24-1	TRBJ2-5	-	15	TGTGCCACCAGTGATCCGGGGAGGAATCAAGAGACCCAGTACTTC	CATSDPGRNQETQYF
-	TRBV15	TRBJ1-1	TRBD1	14	TGTGCCACCAGCAGAGGGGACAGGGGAACTGAAGCTTTCTTT	CATSRGDRGTEAFF
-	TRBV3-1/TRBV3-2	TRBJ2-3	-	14	TGTGCCAGCACCGAGGGGGGCGCCACAGATACGCAGTATTTT	CASTEGGATDTQYF
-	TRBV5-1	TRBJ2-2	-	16	TGCGCCAGCAGTCAGGGACTCAGCCTGAATACCGGGGAGCTGTTTTTT	CASSQGLSLNTGELFF
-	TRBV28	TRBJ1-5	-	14	TGTGCCAGCAGTTTGTGGGGGGACAATCAGCCCCAGCATTTT	CASSLWGDNQPQHF
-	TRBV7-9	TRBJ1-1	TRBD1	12	TGTGCCAGCACCCCGACAGGGACTGAAGCTTTCTTT	CASTPTGTEAFF
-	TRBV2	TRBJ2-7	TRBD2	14	TGTGCCAGCAGGGGACTAGCGTTCTCCTACGAGCAGTACTTC	CASRGLAFSYEQYF
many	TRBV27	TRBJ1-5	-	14	TGTGCCAGCAGTTTAGGGCAGGGGACCCAGCCCCAGCATTTT	CASSLGQGTQPQHF
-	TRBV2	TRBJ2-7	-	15	TGTGCCAGCAGTGAGTGGGCGGGGGCATCCTACGAGCAGTACTTC	CASSEWAGASYEQYF
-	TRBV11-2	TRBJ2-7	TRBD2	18	TGTGCCAGCAGCTTGGGTGGTGCTTGGGCGGGAGGTGAGAACGAGCAGTACTTC	CASSLGGAWAGGENEQYF
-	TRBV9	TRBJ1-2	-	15	TGTGCCAGCAGCCCCAGGGGAGGCCCCCTGAGTGGCTACACCTTC	CASSPRGGPLSGYTF
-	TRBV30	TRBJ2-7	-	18	TGTGCCTGGAGTGCACGAACGCCCGGTGGGTTTTGGGTTTACGAGCAGTACTTC	CAWSARTPGGFWVYEQYF
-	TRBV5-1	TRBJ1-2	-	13	TGCGCCAGCAGCTTAGGAGGGGGCTATGGCTACACCTTC	CASSLGGGYGYTF
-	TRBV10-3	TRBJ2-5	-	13	TGTGCCATCAAGGGGGGGCCTGGAGAGACCCAGTACTTC	CAIKGGPGETQYF
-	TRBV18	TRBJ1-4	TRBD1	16	TGTGCCAGCTCACCTAGGAACAGGGGAACTAATGAAAAACTGTTTTTT	CASSPRNRGTNEKLFF
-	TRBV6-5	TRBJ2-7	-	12	TGTGCCAGCAAGTGGAGGGGGGGCGAGCAGTACTTC	CASKWRGGEQYF
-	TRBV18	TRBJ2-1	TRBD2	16	TGTGCCAGCTCACGACGGACTAGCGGGAGGTACAATGAGCAGTTCTTC	CASSRRTSGRYNEQFF
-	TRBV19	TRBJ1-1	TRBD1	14	TGTGCCGCCGCGCCAGGACAGGGGAACACTGAAGCTTTCTTT	CAAAPGQGNTEAFF
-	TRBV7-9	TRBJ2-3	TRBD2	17	TGTGCCAGCAGCTTAGGGGGACTAGCGGGGGAGGCAGATACGCAGTATTTT	CASSLGGLAGEADTQYF
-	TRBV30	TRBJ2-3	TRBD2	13	TGTGCCTGGAGTTGGGGGGGAGTTGATACGCAGTATTTT	CAWSWGGVDTQYF
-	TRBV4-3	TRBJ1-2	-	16	TGCGCCAGCAGCCAAGATTACAACAGGAAAAACTATGGCTACACCTTC	CASSQDYNRKNYGYTF
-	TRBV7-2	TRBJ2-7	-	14	TGTGCCAGCAGCTTAGCGGGGTCATCCTACGAGCAGTACTTC	CASSLAGSSYEQYF
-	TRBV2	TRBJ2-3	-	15	TGTGCCAGCAGTGCGGGCCCGACCCCCCTAGATACGCAGTATTTT	CASSAGPTPLDTQYF
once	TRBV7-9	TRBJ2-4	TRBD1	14	TGTGCCAGCAGCTCGACAGGGCTGGAAAACATTCAGTACTTC	CASSSTGLENIQYF
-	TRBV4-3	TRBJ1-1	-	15	TGCGCCAGCAGCCAAGATCGACAGAGTGACACTGAAGCTTTCTTT	CASSQDRQSDTEAFF
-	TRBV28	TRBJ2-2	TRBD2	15	TGTGCCAGCAGTTTAGCGGGGGCGAACACCGGGGAGCTGTTTTTT	CASSLAGANTGELFF
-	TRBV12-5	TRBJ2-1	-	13	TGTGCTAGTGGTGCTAGTGGCGGGTCCCGGCAGTTCTTC	CASGASGGSRQFF
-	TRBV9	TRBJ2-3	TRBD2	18	TGTGCCAGCAACGTAGGGCCTAGCGGGGCGCTAAGCACAGATACGCAGTATTTT	CASNVGPSGALSTDTQYF
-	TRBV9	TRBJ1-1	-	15	TGTGCCAGCAGCGTGGGCGGACAACTGAACACTGAAGCTTTCTTT	CASSVGGQLNTEAFF
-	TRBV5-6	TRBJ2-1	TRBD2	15	TGTGCCAGCACCATAGGGACTAGCGGGGTCAATGAGCAGTTCTTC	CASTIGTSGVNEQFF
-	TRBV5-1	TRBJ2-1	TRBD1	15	TGCGCCAGCAGCACTGGACAGGGGGCGGGCAATGAGCAGTTCTTC	CASSTGQGAGNEQFF
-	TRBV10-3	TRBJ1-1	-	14	TGTGCCATCAGTGAGTCGTCTCGGGGGACTGAAGCTTTCTTT	CAISESSRGTEAFF
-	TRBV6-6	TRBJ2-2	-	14	TGTGCCAGCAGGGGGGGAACGAACACCGGGGAGCTGTTTTTT	CASRGGTNTGELFF
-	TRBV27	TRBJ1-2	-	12	TGTGCCAGCAGACAGGGCCCCTATGGCTACACCTTC	CASRQGPYGYTF
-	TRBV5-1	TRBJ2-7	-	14	TGCGCCAGCAGCTTGGGGGACAACTATTACGAGCAGTACTTC	CASSLGDNYYEQYF
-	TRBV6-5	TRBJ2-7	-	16	TGTGCCAGCAGTTCCAGGCGCAGGGCCCTCTCCTACGAGCAGTACTTC	CASSSRRRALSYEQYF
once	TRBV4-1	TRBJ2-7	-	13	TGCGCCAGCAACGTCCCGGGGGCTTACGAGCAGTACTTC	CASNVPGAYEQYF
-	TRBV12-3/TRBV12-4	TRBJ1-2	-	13	TGTGCCAGCAGCCTAAAACAGGTGGCTGGCTACACCTTC	CASSLKQVAGYTF
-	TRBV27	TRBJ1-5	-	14	TGTGCCAGCAGTCGTACATTAGATAATCAGCCCCAGCATTTT	CASSRTLDNQPQHF
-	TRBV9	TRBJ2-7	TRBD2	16	TGTGCCAGCAGCGTAGATGGCGAGGGAGGGCGAAGCGAGCAGTACTTC	CASSVDGEGGRSEQYF
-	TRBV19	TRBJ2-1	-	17	TGTGCCAGTAGTATTGGGAAGGGGGGGAGCTCCTACAATGAGCAGTTCTTC	CASSIGKGGSSYNEQFF
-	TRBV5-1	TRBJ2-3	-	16	TGCGCCAGCAGCTTGGCCTCTTCGCAGGCCCCAGATACGCAGTATTTT	CASSLASSQAPDTQYF